This T cell receptor (beta chain) was documented in a study of blood T cells in healthy people across ages. Study results and limitations: Significant beta diversity loss was already apparent by age roughly 43, declining roughly linearly. Donors of long life had a larger count of naive CD4+ cells and greater diversity than aged donors. TCR beta diversity correlated strongly with naive T cell percentage.

About this clonotype itself: Its cognate antigen is unknown. A much larger clonotype is one base distant, so this may be a read error.

Deletions cut 3 bases from V and 12 bases from J, with 15 bases between. This CDR3 contains 13 residues. The use of a sample-barcoded 5' primer and a J-beta primer mix characterized a second PCR of about 7 to 12 cycles. Each cDNA molecule was tagged by a template-switch adaptor with 12 random nucleotides. TCRdb recomputed calls from the 5' RACE reads with MiXCR, one row per CDR3 protein. This sample has some 1.5 million distinct CDR3 sequences, with 25% to 30% found just once. The genes are TRBV12-3 or TRBV12-4 and TRBJ2-1; D gene ambiguous. The receptor was isolated from a woman under 40 in good health. Sequenced sample: blood. The DNA of the CDR3 is TGTGCCAGCAGTTTGGCCCCAGAACAACGGCAGTTCTTC. Its protein is CASSLAPEQRQFF.